A single TCR beta chain is shown here with its context. This record comes from a study of OX40 agonist ivuxolimab in advanced cancers. TCRdb's table, derived via immunoSEQ multiplex PCR, lists solely in-frame clones and lacks some. The repertoire has about 46,000 clones, approximately 90% of them found once; the top ten carry approximately 12%. This receptor was taken from an adult with an advanced solid tumor such as melanoma, head and neck, liver or kidney cancer. The starting material was CD4+ or CD8+ T cells sorted from blood, obtained in a trial of the OX40 agonist ivuxolimab.

DNA of the CDR3: TGTGCCAGCAGCTGGGGAATGGAGGGACTAGATGGCTACACCTTC. This translates into CASSWGMEGLDGYTF. The chain links TRBV5-5 to TRBJ1-2; TRBD1 is a possible D gene (5 bases). The CDR3 has 15 amino acids. Germline assignment: CDR1 SGHKS and CDR2 YYEKEE (reference sequence). Trimming cost V 3 bases and J 6 bases, with 18 bases left between them.